This TCR beta chain was obtained from a study of T cell changes during pregnancy in multiple sclerosis. V gave up 5 bases and J gave up 7 bases; unmatched junction bases: 8. The CDR3 is made up of 15 amino acids. Germline assignment: CDR1 SGHTA and CDR2 FQGNSA. This clone showed up just once. This table comes from immunoSEQ multiplex PCR, and its TCRdb copy is limited to in-frame clones, with some not included. The repertoire consists of 50,000 to 65,000 clones, with approximately 86% occurring once and the leading ten covering about 0.4%. V usage is TRBV7-2 and J usage is TRBJ2-1; the match to TRBD1 covers 10 bases. This TCR came from a female donor with multiple sclerosis, enrolled in a pregnancy study. The sequencing here drew on CD4+ T cells from peripheral blood mononuclear cells, taken in the third trimester of pregnancy. DNA of the CDR3: TGTGCCAGCAGCCTGACAGGGGGCGTAACAAATGAGCAGTTCTTC. Encoded protein: CASSLTGGVTNEQFF.